The clone carrying this TCR beta chain came up many times. This sample was included in a study of identical twins. A single record per CDR3 protein comes from TCRdb applying MiXCR to the 5' RACE reads. Of some 500,000 distinct CDR3 sequences listed, around a tenth are singletons. Trimming stripped 4 bases from V and 1 base from J, with 14 bases between. The CDR3 covers 15 residues. CDR1 and CDR2 from the germline V gene are SGHRS and YFSETQ. These data were also filed under a second study, of yellow fever vaccine responses in identical twins.

Sequencing was carried out using PBMCs. V usage is TRBV5-1 and J usage is TRBJ1-1; D remains unclear. The origin of this receptor is a woman aged 18-30 years in good health. CDR3 residues: CASSRSRVTNTEAFF. The CDR3 DNA sequence: TGCGCCAGCAGCCGGAGCCGGGTAACGAACACTGAAGCTTTCTTT.